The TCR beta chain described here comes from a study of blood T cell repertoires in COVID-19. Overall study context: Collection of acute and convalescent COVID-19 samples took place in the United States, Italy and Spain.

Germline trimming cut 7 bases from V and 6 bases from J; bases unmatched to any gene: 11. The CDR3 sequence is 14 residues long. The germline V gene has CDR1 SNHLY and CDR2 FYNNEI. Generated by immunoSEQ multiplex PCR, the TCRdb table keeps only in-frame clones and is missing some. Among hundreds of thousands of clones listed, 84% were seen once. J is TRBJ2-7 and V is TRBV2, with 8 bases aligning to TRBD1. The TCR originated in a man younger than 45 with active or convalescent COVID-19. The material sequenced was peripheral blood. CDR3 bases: TGTGCCAGCAAGGGGTCCCAGGGGGCCCGCGAGCAGTACTTC. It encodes CASKGSQGAREQYF.